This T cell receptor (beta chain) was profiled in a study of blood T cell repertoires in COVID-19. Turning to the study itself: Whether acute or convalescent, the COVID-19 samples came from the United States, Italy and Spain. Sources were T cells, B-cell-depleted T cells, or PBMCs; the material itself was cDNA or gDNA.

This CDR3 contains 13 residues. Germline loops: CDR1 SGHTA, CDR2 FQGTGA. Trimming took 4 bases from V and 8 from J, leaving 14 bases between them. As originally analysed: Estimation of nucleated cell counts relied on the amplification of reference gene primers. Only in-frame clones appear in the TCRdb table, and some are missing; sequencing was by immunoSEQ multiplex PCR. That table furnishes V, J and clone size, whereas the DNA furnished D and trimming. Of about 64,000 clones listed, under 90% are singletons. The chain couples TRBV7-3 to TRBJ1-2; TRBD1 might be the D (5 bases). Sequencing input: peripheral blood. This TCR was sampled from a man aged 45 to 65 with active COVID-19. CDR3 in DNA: TGTGCCAGCAGCTCCCGGGGGGAGTACGGCTACACCTTC. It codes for CASSSRGEYGYTF. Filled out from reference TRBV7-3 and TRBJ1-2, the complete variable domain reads GAGVSQTPSNKVTEKGKYVELRCDPISGHTALYWYRQSLGQGPEFLIYFQGTGAADDSGLPNDRFFAVRPEGSVSTLKIQRTERGDSAVYLCASSSRGEYGYTFGSGTRLTVV.